The T cell receptor (beta chain) described here comes from a study of blood T cell repertoires in COVID-19. Study-wide background: Sites in the United States, Italy and Spain provided acute and convalescent COVID-19 samples. Sample material is recorded as cDNA or gDNA derived from T cells, B-cell-depleted T cells, or PBMCs.

Authors' processing steps: Scientists estimated how many nucleated cells there were by amplifying reference gene primers. Only in-frame clones appear in the TCRdb table, and some are missing; sequencing was by immunoSEQ multiplex PCR. The V and J calls and clone size are taken from that table; D and trimming were inferred from the DNA. The repertoire includes over 200,000 clones, around 90% of them detected once, and more than 0.95% sits in the top ten. Germline CDR1 reads LNHDA; CDR2 reads SQIVND (reference sequence). The J segment lost 5 bases and the V segment lost 11 bases, leaving 8 bases of the junction unmatched. The CDR3 sequence is 13 residues long.

The source material was peripheral blood. V usage is TRBV19 and J usage is TRBJ1-2, with 10 bases identical to TRBD1. The clonotype comes from a man aged 30-40 years with acute or convalescent COVID-19. The CDR3 here is CASNDRGHYGYTF. CDR3 coding DNA: TGTGCCTCCAACGACAGGGGGCATTATGGCTACACCTTC.